These 30 T cell receptor beta chains came from one sample sequenced in a study of blood T cell repertoires in COVID-19. Assay used: immunoSEQ multiplex PCR; TCRdb lists only in-frame clones, some missing. This table holds fewer than 75,000 clones, approximately 89% found once. The specimen was peripheral blood. The receptors here all came from a man in his sixties with active or convalescent COVID-19.

In this sample, this clone turned up once. The V and J genes are TRBV18 and TRBJ1-1, with a tentative D call TRBD1 (5 bases). CDR1 is KGHSH and CDR2 is LQKENI in the germline V gene. CDR3 length: 15 residues. V lost 3 bases and J lost 4, with 15 bases in between. The CDR3 region has the DNA TGTGCCAGCTCACCCGATAGAAGGGGTGGCACTGAAGCTTTCTTT. Translated, it gives CASSPDRRGGTEAFF.

This clone was observed once. The chain employs TRBV9 and TRBJ1-2; 7 bases are shared with TRBD1. CDR3 length: 15 amino acids. Losses at the gene ends were 3 bases for V and 5 bases for J; bases not matched to a gene: 10. Germline values: CDR1 SGDLS, CDR2 YYNGEE. The CDR3 region is CASSAEEGARYGYTF. CDR3 bases: TGTGCCAGCAGCGCAGAGGAGGGGGCGCGGTATGGCTACACCTTC.

The chain recombines TRBV5-4 with TRBJ1-1; 9 bases are a match to TRBD1. CDR1 and CDR2 from the germline V gene are SGHNT and YYREEE (reference sequence). V shed 4 bases, J shed 3 bases, and the junction held 7 bases outside the gene matches. This CDR3 comprises 15 residues. CDR3: CASSIPGQGYTEAFF. CDR3 in DNA: TGTGCCAGCAGCATACCGGGACAGGGATACACTGAAGCTTTCTTT.

This chain uses TRBV7-2 with TRBJ1-3; perhaps TRBD1 as D (6 bases). This CDR3 spans 15 amino acids. Germline V gives CDR1 SGHTA, CDR2 FQGNSA. V was clipped by 5 bases and J by 1 base, with 12 bases between them. The CDR3 region has the DNA TGTGCCAGCAGCGGAACAGGGCGGTCTGGAAACACCATATATTTT. It specifies CASSGTGRSGNTIYF.

The chain is built from TRBV6-2 or TRBV6-3 and TRBJ1-1; D gene unclear. The CDR3 is 13 residues long. Germline CDR1 and CDR2: MNHEY and SVGEGT. Trimming pared 1 base from V and 5 bases from J, leaving 8 bases between. DNA of the CDR3: TGTGCCAGCAGTTACTTTGCGGGGACTGAAGCTTTCTTT. Translation gives CASSYFAGTEAFF.

The chain is built from TRBV10-1 and TRBJ2-7; tentative D call: TRBD2 (5 bases). Trimming stripped 0 bases from V and 6 bases from J, with 9 bases between. Germline V CDR1 and CDR2: WNHNN, SYGVQD (reference sequence). The CDR3 has 13 residues. The CDR3 sequence: CASSESRLSEQYF. The CDR3 region has the DNA TGCGCCAGCAGTGAGTCTCGACTAAGCGAGCAGTACTTC.

The chain uses TRBV3-1 (or the pseudogene TRBV3-2) and TRBJ2-2; 8 bases line up with TRBD2. V was clipped by 0 bases and J by 8 bases; unmatched bases: 8. Germline V gene sequence: CDR1 LGHDT, CDR2 YNNKEL (reference sequence). This CDR3 spans 16 amino acids. CDR3 DNA: TGTGCCAGCAGCCAAGACCCAGCGGGGGTCACTGGGGAGCTGTTTTTT. It translates to CASSQDPAGVTGELFF.

CDR3 sequence (DNA): TGTGCCAGTAGTCCACAGGGGAGGCGGAATAGCAATCAGCCCCAGCATTTT. This gives the protein CASSPQGRRNSNQPQHF. The chain uses TRBV19 and TRBJ1-5; 7 bases fit TRBD1. Germline V gene sequence: CDR1 LNHDA, CDR2 SQIVND (reference sequence). V was pared by 5 bases and J by 0 bases, with 10 bases of the junction left unmatched. This CDR3 spans 17 amino acids.

This chain connects TRBV5-1 to TRBJ2-1; TRBD2 matches 7 bases. V shed 0 bases, J shed 8 bases, and the junction held 8 bases outside the gene matches. Germline CDR1 is SGHRS and CDR2 is YFSETQ. The CDR3 length is 15 residues. The CDR3 loop is CASSLGGRVRDEQFF. The CDR3 region has the DNA TGCGCCAGCAGCTTGGGTGGGAGGGTTCGCGATGAGCAGTTCTTC.

Here the CDR3 DNA reads TGTGCCAGCTCAGCGGGGGCGACAGGGGTAGGCTCACCCCTCCACTTT. Its translation: CASSAGATGVGSPLHF. This chain joins TRBV18 and TRBJ1-6; 8 bases fit TRBD1. The CDR3 covers 16 residues. From germline, CDR1 is KGHSH and CDR2 LQKENI. V lost 5 bases, J lost 10 bases, and 13 bases stayed unmatched. Full variable domain (missing parts from reference TRBV18 and TRBJ1-6): NAGVMQNPRHLVRRRGQEARLRCSPMKGHSHVYWYRQLPEEGLKFMVYLQKENIIDESGMPKERFSAEFPKEGPSILRIQQVVRGDSAAYFCASSAGATGVGSPLHFGNGTRLTVT.

This clone has only one observation. This chain connects TRBV5-1 to TRBJ1-1; possibly TRBD1 for D (6 bases). CDR3 size: 15 residues. V lost 7 bases and J lost 2, with 18 bases in between. Looked up from germline, CDR1 is SGHRS and CDR2 is YFSETQ. The CDR3 region is CASGLGGLGNTEAFF. The CDR3 DNA is TGCGCCAGCGGGTTGGGGGGCCTGGGAAACACTGAAGCTTTCTTT.

The V and J genes are TRBV29-1 and TRBJ1-2; possibly TRBD1 for D (6 bases). Trimming took 7 bases from V and 8 from J, leaving 14 bases between them. The CDR3 loop spans 11 amino acids. Germline V gene sequence: CDR1 SQVTM, CDR2 ANQGSEA. For the CDR3, the DNA is TGCAGCGCCGAGGGGGTTGGGGGCTACACCTTC. Protein product: CSAEGVGGYTF.

This sequence joins TRBV5-1 and TRBJ2-2; 9 bases are a match to TRBD2. This CDR3 contains 16 residues. The trim removed 3 bases at V and 2 bases at J, leaving 5 bases unmatched. Looked up from germline, CDR1 is SGHRS and CDR2 is YFSETQ. In DNA, the CDR3 is TGCGCCAGCAGCTCGTCTAGCGGGATCAACACCGGGGAGCTGTTTTTT. Its protein product is CASSSSSGINTGELFF.

This chain connects TRBV18 to TRBJ1-2; 8 nucleotides line up with TRBD1. The CDR3 loop spans 15 amino acids. The J segment lost 2 bases and the V segment lost 6 bases, leaving 8 bases of the junction unmatched. Germline CDR1 and CDR2: KGHSH and LQKENI. The CDR3 here is CASSVKRDRNYGYTF. The CDR3 nucleotides read TGTGCCAGCTCCGTAAAACGGGACAGGAACTATGGCTACACCTTC.

This rearrangement joins TRBV18 to TRBJ1-2, with D perhaps TRBD1 (5 bases). Germline CDR1 is KGHSH and CDR2 is LQKENI. There are 13 residues in the CDR3. The V end lost 4 bases, the J end lost 0 bases, and 6 bases lay between the germline ends. CDR3 coding DNA: TGTGCCAGCTCACAGACAGCTAACTATGGCTACACCTTC. Amino acids: CASSQTANYGYTF.

The DNA of the CDR3 is TGTGCCAGCAGTGCGGGACAGAACACTGAAGCTTTCTTT. Protein: CASSAGQNTEAFF. The genes are TRBV2 and TRBJ1-1; possible D gene TRBD1, 6 bases. Germline V gene sequence: CDR1 SNHLY, CDR2 FYNNEI. The CDR3 has 13 amino acids. V shed 4 bases and J shed 1 base, with 7 bases lying between them.

The genes are TRBV6-2 or TRBV6-3 and TRBJ1-1; D might be TRBD1 (5 bases). This CDR3 comprises 14 residues. Germline-derived CDR1 and CDR2 are MNHEY and SVGEGT. The V end was cut by 4 bases, the J end by 6 bases, with 15 bases between. Here the CDR3 DNA reads TGTGCCAGCAGTTCCCCAGGGTTCGTCGCTGAAGCTTTCTTT. It is translated as CASSSPGFVAEAFF.

The chain couples TRBV7-2 to TRBJ2-2; the D is unclear. V lost 4 bases to trimming and J lost 8 bases, with 14 bases between them. Germline CDR1 is SGHTA and CDR2 is FQGNSA. The CDR3 is made up of 14 amino acids. The CDR3 DNA is TGTGCCAGCAGCTACCTGTACTTTAATGGGGAGCTGTTTTTT. It codes for CASSYLYFNGELFF. Full variable domain (rest looked up from reference TRBV7-2 and TRBJ2-2): GAGVSQSPSNKVTEKGKDVELRCDPISGHTALYWYRQSLGQGLEFLIYFQGNSAPDKSGLPSDRFSAERTGGSVSTLTIQRTQQEDSAVYLCASSYLYFNGELFFGEGSRLTVL.

The CDR3: CASSSGTSGPDTQYF. The CDR3 nucleotides are TGCGCCAGCAGCTCCGGGACTAGCGGGCCAGATACGCAGTATTTT. V gene TRBV5-1 combines with J gene TRBJ2-3, with 12 bases aligning to TRBD2. J was trimmed by 4 bases and V by 3 bases; bases with no gene match: 3. The CDR3 contains 15 residues. CDR1 is SGHRS, CDR2 YFSETQ, per germline.

The chain couples TRBV15 to TRBJ1-2; D is perhaps TRBD1 (5 bases). Per germline, CDR1 LNHNV and CDR2 YYDKDF (reference sequence). The ends were cut back, 5 bases at V and 3 bases at J, with 16 bases in the middle. CDR3 length: 15 residues. The CDR3 here is CATSGWQGSYYGYTF. The DNA for the CDR3 is TGTGCCACCAGCGGGTGGCAGGGTTCTTACTATGGCTACACCTTC.

CDR3 protein: CASSPWTASYEQYF. CDR3 coding DNA: TGTGCCAGCAGCCCATGGACAGCTTCCTACGAGCAGTACTTC. This chain connects TRBV3-1 (or the pseudogene TRBV3-2) to TRBJ2-7, with TRBD1 as a possible D gene (6 bases). The V and J ends lost 4 bases and 1 base respectively, with 11 bases between them. Germline-derived CDR1 and CDR2 are LGHDT and YNNKEL (reference sequence). This CDR3 has 14 residues.

The rearrangement uses TRBV7-2 and TRBJ2-7; TRBD1 is a possible D gene (6 bases). The germline gives CDR1 SGHTA, CDR2 FQGNSA. Between the trimmed V and J ends, which lost 6 bases and 0 bases, there was a span of 12 bases. The CDR3 has 14 residues. The chain's CDR3 is CASRLGAYSYEQYF. The CDR3, as DNA: TGTGCCAGCAGGTTGGGGGCTTACTCCTACGAGCAGTACTTC.

CDR3 nucleotides: TGTGCCAGCTCACCAATCGCACTAGCGCGAAACACCGGGGAGCTGTTTTTT. Its translation: CASSPIALARNTGELFF. The rearrangement uses TRBV18 and TRBJ2-2, with 7 bases fitting TRBD2. Germline trimming cut 2 bases from V and 2 bases from J; bases unmatched to any gene: 8. This CDR3 is built from 17 residues. CDR1 is KGHSH and CDR2 is LQKENI in the germline V gene.

V usage is TRBV5-1 and J usage is TRBJ1-6; 8 positions match TRBD1. Trimming at V came to 4 bases and at J to 7 bases, leaving 7 bases not matched to a gene. This CDR3 contains 15 residues. The V gene's germline CDR1 is SGHRS and CDR2 YFSETQ. The CDR3 region has the DNA TGCGCCAGCAGCACGACAGGGGCGATGAATTCACCCCTCCACTTT. Its protein product is CASSTTGAMNSPLHF.

CDR3 sequence (DNA): TGTGCCAGCTGCCGAAAGGGGATGAGCGAAAAACTGTTTTTT. Protein: CASCRKGMSEKLFF. The V call is TRBV18, the J call TRBJ1-4; TRBD1 is a possible D gene (5 bases). The ends were cut back, 7 bases at V and 8 bases at J, with 17 bases in the middle. The CDR3 is made up of 14 amino acids. The V gene's germline CDR1 is KGHSH and CDR2 LQKENI.

The V gene is TRBV5-6, the J gene TRBJ1-1, with TRBD1 matching 8 bases. CDR1 is SGHDT and CDR2 is YYEEEE in the germline V gene. This CDR3 is 15 amino acids long. V lost 0 bases and J lost 5; bases outside the gene matches: 6. The CDR3 reads CASSLVAGGKTEAFF. The CDR3, as DNA: TGTGCCAGCAGCTTGGTTGCAGGGGGCAAAACTGAAGCTTTCTTT.

CDR3 in amino acids: CASGWHATDGRETQYF. DNA for the CDR3: TGTGCTAGTGGTTGGCATGCGACGGACGGGAGGGAGACCCAGTACTTC. The chain joins TRBV12-5 to TRBJ2-5; 7 nucleotides align to TRBD2. This CDR3 spans 16 amino acids. With 4 bases clipped from V and 5 bases from J, the junction kept 13 bases outside the gene matches. Germline assignment: CDR1 LGHNT and CDR2 FRNRAP. The full variable domain, rest sourced from reference TRBV12-5 and TRBJ2-5, is DARVTQTPRHKVTEMGQEVTMRCQPILGHNTVFWYRQTMMQGLELLAYFRNRAPLDDSGMPKDRFSAEMPDATLATLKIQPSEPRDSAVYFCASGWHATDGRETQYFGPGTRLLVL.

V is TRBV29-1 and J is TRBJ2-3; 14 bases line up with TRBD2. CDR1 and CDR2 (germline): SQVTM, ANQGSEA. V gave up 3 bases and J gave up 4 bases; unmatched junction bases: 3. The CDR3 is 15 residues long. The CDR3 spells CSVERTSGRSDTQYF. For the CDR3, the DNA is TGCAGCGTTGAGCGGACTAGCGGGAGGTCAGATACGCAGTATTTT.

This chain connects TRBV19 to TRBJ2-7; D may be TRBD1 (5 bases). The ends were cut back, 7 bases at V and 3 bases at J, with 22 bases in the middle. The CDR3 has 16 amino acids. The germline gives CDR1 LNHDA, CDR2 SQIVND (reference sequence). CDR3 sequence (DNA): TGTGCCAGTACCCTAGTAGGAGAAGGGGAAGACTACGAGCAGTACTTC. Its translation: CASTLVGEGEDYEQYF.

The gene calls are TRBV6-5 and TRBJ1-5; D gene ambiguous. The CDR3 consists of 15 residues. Per germline, CDR1 MNHEY and CDR2 SVGAGI. Between the trimmed V and J ends, which lost 6 bases and 2 bases, there was a span of 14 bases. CDR3 bases: TGTGCCAGCAGATCACTGAAGATCGGCAATCAGCCCCAGCATTTT. This sequence encodes CASRSLKIGNQPQHF.